This T cell receptor beta chain was profiled in a study of CD8+CD57+ T cells in acquired aplastic anemia listed by TCRdb under 2018. Looking at the study overall: A mean of roughly 3.2 ug of DNA, ranging from roughly 0.19 to 27.4 ug, was extracted from sorted CD4+ and CD8+ cells. CD8+CD57+ expansion was defined as frequency above the mean frequency observed in healthy subjects.

TCR beta VDJ combination and CDR3 sequence profiling used genomic DNA as the template. An Illumina HiSeq 2000 was the platform used for TCR repertoire sequencing. Per the authors' processing: TRBV/TRBJ rearrangement plots, CDR3 size and DJ length profiles, and Simpson's diversity index were used to evaluate the repertoires. The immunodominant clone was defined as the most abundant DNA sequence in deep sequencing data. CDR3 amino acid sequences were screened for sharing across subjects and compared with published repertoires and the VDJdb database. TCRdb reprocessing: public reads trimmed at Q25 with fastp, clones called with MiXCR, in-frame beta chains kept. A single entry per CDR3 protein holds the most common genes and DNA from its merged rows. The V and J calls follow TCRdb's processing rather than the paper's. The sample data list under 200,000 distinct CDR3 sequences, and around 50% of these were observed just once. Around 2.9% of the sample comes from the top ten.

Taken from the germline V gene (reference sequence), the CDR1 and CDR2 loops are DFQATT and SNEGSKA. The CDR3 sequence holds 15 residues, the cysteine and phenylalanine included. CDR3 DNA is the only sequence kept; it has 45 bases, read in frame from the first base. V is cut back by 6 bases and J by 1 base, with 11 bases in the junction unmatched. A few counts support this clonotype. There is no known antigen for this receptor. Base qualities are not at hand, and no much larger clone is one base apart. Study-wide findings and limitations: Around 31 CD8+ CDR3 sequences were shared between patients and controls but appeared highly expressed in patients and within their immunodominant clones. Patients and healthy controls showed no significant difference in CD8+ Simpson's diversity (P=0.060).

Expansion of CD8+CD57+ cells had been shown by flow cytometry in the patients chosen for sequencing. Severe acquired aplastic anemia was diagnosed in all patients according to International Study of Aplastic Anemia and Agranulocytosis and Camitta criteria. Patients had received no therapy at the time of blood sampling. TCR repertoires of sorted CD4+ and CD8+ blood T cells from severe aplastic anemia patients and healthy subjects were deep-sequenced in the study. Patients were enrolled in the USA under clinicaltrials.gov protocols 00001620, 01623167, 00001397, 00071045, 00081523 and 00961064. Ficoll-Paque density gradient centrifugation was used to isolate peripheral blood mononuclear cells. Before DNA extraction, CD4+ and CD8+ T cells were sorted by FACS or by magnetic beads.

This TCR came from a human donor with aplastic anemia. Sequencing input: sorted CD4+, CD8+, or CD8+CD57+ T cells (not recorded which) from PBMCs. The chain joins TRBV20-1 to TRBJ2-5; 7 bases in between match TRBD1. At the DNA level, the sequence is TGCAGTGCCAGACAGGGTCCGGCGATCCAAGAGACCCAGTACTTC. Its coded protein is CSARQGPAIQETQYF.